This T cell receptor (beta chain) is drawn from a study of shared clonotypes between healthy human individuals. CD4+ cells were split into CD45RA+ naive and CD45RA-negative memory subsets. TCRdb's table, derived via immunoSEQ multiplex PCR, lists solely in-frame clones and lacks some. This table has 2 million to 2.5 million clones, less than 95% appearing once. The CDR3 contains 14 residues. Germline V gene data show CDR1 as SGDLS and CDR2 as YYNGEE. Trimming shortened V by 4 bases and J by 5 bases, and 16 bases separated the two germline ends. The chain links TRBV9 to TRBJ2-7, with D unclear. The TCR originated in a man younger than 35 in good health. Some clones in this sample may be carry-over from other donors' samples. Sequences were obtained from naive CD4+ T cells from PBMCs. The sample's subset: CD45RA+ positively selected. CDR3 region: CASSPPGLPHEQYF. The CDR3 DNA reads TGTGCCAGCAGCCCCCCGGGCCTCCCCCACGAGCAGTACTTC.